The source of this TCR beta chain is a study of blood T cells in healthy people across ages. Germline CDR1 reads MGHDK; CDR2 reads SYGVNS. The CDR3 has 14 residues. The V and J ends lost 1 base and 2 bases respectively, with 9 bases between them. Study results and limitations: Estimated diversity that came from one million T cells was considered an underestimate. Fewer expanded clones and more diversity marked long-lived versus aged donors. Measured against age, TCR beta diversity per million T cells decreased in a roughly linear manner.

PCR was performed a second time for 7 to 11 cycles using a sample-barcoded 5' primer and a J-beta primer mix. With 12 random nucleotides, a template-switch adaptor tagged each individual cDNA molecule. TCRdb passed the 5' RACE reads through MiXCR, listing each CDR3 protein once. This sample has 1.5 million to 2 million distinct CDR3 sequences, with around 36% found just once. As for this clonotype: Its target is not known.

V is TRBV25-1 and J is TRBJ2-7, with a tentative D call TRBD1 (5 bases). Sequences were obtained from blood. This clonotype originated in a woman aged 25 to 39 in good health. The CDR3 DNA is TGTGCCAGCAGTGAATGGGGCGGTGCCTACGAGCAGTACTTC. Residues: CASSEWGGAYEQYF.